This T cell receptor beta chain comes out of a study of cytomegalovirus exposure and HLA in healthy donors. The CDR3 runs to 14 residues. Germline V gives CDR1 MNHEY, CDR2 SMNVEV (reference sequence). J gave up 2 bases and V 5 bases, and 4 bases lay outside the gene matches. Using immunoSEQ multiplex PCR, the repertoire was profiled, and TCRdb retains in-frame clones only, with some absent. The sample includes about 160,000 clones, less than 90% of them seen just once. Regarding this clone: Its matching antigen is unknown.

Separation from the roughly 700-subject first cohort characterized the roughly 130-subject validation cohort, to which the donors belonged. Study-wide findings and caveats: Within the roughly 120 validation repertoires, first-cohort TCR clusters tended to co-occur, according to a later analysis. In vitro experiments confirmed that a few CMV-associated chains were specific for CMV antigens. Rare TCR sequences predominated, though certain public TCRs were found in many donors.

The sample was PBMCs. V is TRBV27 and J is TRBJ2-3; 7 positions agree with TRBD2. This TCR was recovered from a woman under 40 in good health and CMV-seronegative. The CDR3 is CASSPGLLTDTQYF. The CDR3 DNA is TGTGCCAGCAGTCCGGGACTACTCACAGATACGCAGTATTTT.